Listed below are T cell receptor beta chains from one sample, sequenced in a study of CD8+ T cells in alopecia areata. This table comes from immunoSEQ multiplex PCR, and its TCRdb copy is limited to in-frame clones, with some not included. The sample yields about 120,000 clones, 61% seen once. Here the sequenced sample was CD4+ T cells sorted from blood, taken at week 4, from a patient treated with tofacitinib. The receptors come from a human donor with alopecia areata. Both conserved end residues are part of each CDR3. The order of the fields is D gene, J gene, V gene, clone size, CDR3 protein, CDR3 DNA. D genes are given only for firm matches. Only part of the rows carry a size: once, few, many, or a class if the clone is expanded.

>NA|TRBJ2-5|TRBV28|NA
CASRAGGAQETQYF
TGTGCCAGCAGAGCGGGCGGTGCCCAAGAGACCCAGTACTTC
>NA|TRBJ2-7|TRBV7-6|NA
CASSLSVYEQYF
TGTGCCAGCAGCTTAAGTGTCTACGAGCAGTACTTC
>NA|TRBJ1-4|TRBV7-2|NA
CASSVSQGTHEKLFF
TGTGCCAGCAGCGTTTCACAGGGCACTCATGAAAAACTGTTTTTT
>TRBD1|TRBJ2-2|TRBV4-1|NA
CASSHYRGTGELFF
TGCGCCAGCAGCCACTACAGGGGAACCGGGGAGCTGTTTTTT
>NA|TRBJ2-5|TRBV6-5|NA
CASSPPGQETQYF
TGTGCCAGCAGCCCTCCCGGCCAAGAGACCCAGTACTTC
>NA|TRBJ2-5|TRBV7-9|NA
CASSQQGQETQYF
TGTGCCAGCAGCCAACAGGGCCAAGAGACCCAGTACTTC
>NA|TRBJ1-5|TRBV5-6|NA
CASSLVGHNQPQHF
TGTGCCAGCAGCTTGGTGGGGCACAATCAGCCCCAGCATTTT
>NA|TRBJ1-3|TRBV28|NA
CASSLLASGNTIYF
TGTGCCAGCAGTTTATTAGCCTCTGGAAACACCATATATTTT
>NA|TRBJ2-2|TRBV7-2|NA
CASSLVFLATTGELFF
TGTGCCAGCAGCTTAGTTTTCCTAGCGACCACCGGGGAGCTGTTTTTT
>NA|TRBJ1-2|TRBV7-2|NA
CASSFGAETGGYTF
TGTGCCAGCAGCTTTGGGGCGGAAACGGGCGGCTACACCTTC
>TRBD2|TRBJ2-3|TRBV29-1|NA
CSVGTSGGTDTQYF
TGCAGCGTTGGGACTAGCGGGGGAACAGATACGCAGTATTTT
>TRBD1|TRBJ1-2|TRBV7-2|NA
CASSLEGARDYGYTF
TGTGCCAGCAGCTTGGAGGGGGCGAGGGACTATGGCTACACCTTC
>NA|TRBJ2-3|TRBV18|few
CASSPQQRADTQYF
TGTGCCAGCTCACCACAACAGAGAGCAGATACGCAGTATTTT
>NA|TRBJ1-1|TRBV2|NA
CASIWQGTEAFF
TGTGCCAGCATATGGCAGGGGACTGAAGCTTTCTTT
>NA|TRBJ2-2|TRBV4-3|NA
CASSRDSSTGELFF
TGCGCCAGCAGCCGGGATTCTAGCACCGGGGAGCTGTTTTTT
>NA|TRBJ2-1|TRBV7-9|NA
CASSLVGPGRNEQFF
TGTGCCAGCAGCTTAGTGGGTCCAGGGCGGAATGAGCAGTTCTTC
>NA|TRBJ1-4|TRBV29-1|few
CSGIWEKLFF
TGCAGCGGCATCTGGGAAAAACTGTTTTTT
>NA|TRBJ2-1|TRBV2|NA
CASRGIITSNEQFF
TGTGCCAGCAGGGGGATAATCACGTCCAATGAGCAGTTCTTC
>NA|TRBJ1-2|TRBV29-1|few
CSVVFGNYGYTF
TGCAGCGTTGTCTTTGGTAACTATGGCTACACCTTC
>NA|TRBJ1-4|TRBV5-1|NA
CASSPGPLGNEKLFF
TGCGCCAGCAGCCCCGGGCCCTTGGGAAATGAAAAACTGTTTTTT
>NA|TRBJ1-5|TRBV27|NA
CASRAVGNQPQHF
TGTGCCAGCAGGGCGGTGGGCAATCAGCCCCAGCATTTT
>TRBD2|TRBJ2-5|TRBV27|NA
CASSGTRGETQYF
TGTGCCAGCTCCGGGACTAGGGGGGAGACCCAGTACTTC
>NA|TRBJ2-7|TRBV7-2|few
CASSLGVYYSYEQYF
TGTGCCAGCAGCCTAGGTGTGTATTACTCCTACGAGCAGTACTTC
>TRBD1|TRBJ2-5|TRBV10-3|NA
CAMWTGDRVSLKETQYF
TGTGCCATGTGGACCGGCGACAGGGTATCCCTTAAAGAGACCCAGTACTTC
>NA|TRBJ1-2|TRBV29-1|NA
CSVGAEPGGYTF
TGCAGCGTTGGGGCAGAACCTGGTGGCTACACCTTC
>NA|TRBJ1-2|TRBV7-9|NA
CASSLAQGDYGYTF
TGTGCCAGCAGCTTAGCCCAGGGTGACTATGGCTACACCTTC